This T cell receptor (beta chain) emerged from a study of identical twins. TCRdb re-called the 5' RACE reads through MiXCR, storing one row per CDR3 protein. This repertoire shows 600,000 to 700,000 distinct CDR3 sequences, roughly 20% found once; its top ten account for about 4.3%. There are a few counts of this clonotype. The same sample was also used in a study of T cells expressing NK-cell markers. That report notes: Sorting was restricted to alpha-beta TCR T cells by an anti-gamma-delta TCR antibody in several experiments.

The sequencing input was PBMCs. This receptor was taken from a woman between 18 and 30 years old in good health.

The CDR3 sequence: CASSLWRTGQETQYF. The CDR3 bases are TGTGCCAGCAGTTTATGGCGGACCGGCCAAGAGACCCAGTACTTC. The J gene is TRBJ2-5, the V gene TRBV28; D uncertain. The V gene lost 0 bases and the J gene lost 1 base, with 9 bases spanning the gap. Germline V lookup: CDR1 MDHEN, CDR2 SYDVKM. The CDR3 has 15 amino acids.